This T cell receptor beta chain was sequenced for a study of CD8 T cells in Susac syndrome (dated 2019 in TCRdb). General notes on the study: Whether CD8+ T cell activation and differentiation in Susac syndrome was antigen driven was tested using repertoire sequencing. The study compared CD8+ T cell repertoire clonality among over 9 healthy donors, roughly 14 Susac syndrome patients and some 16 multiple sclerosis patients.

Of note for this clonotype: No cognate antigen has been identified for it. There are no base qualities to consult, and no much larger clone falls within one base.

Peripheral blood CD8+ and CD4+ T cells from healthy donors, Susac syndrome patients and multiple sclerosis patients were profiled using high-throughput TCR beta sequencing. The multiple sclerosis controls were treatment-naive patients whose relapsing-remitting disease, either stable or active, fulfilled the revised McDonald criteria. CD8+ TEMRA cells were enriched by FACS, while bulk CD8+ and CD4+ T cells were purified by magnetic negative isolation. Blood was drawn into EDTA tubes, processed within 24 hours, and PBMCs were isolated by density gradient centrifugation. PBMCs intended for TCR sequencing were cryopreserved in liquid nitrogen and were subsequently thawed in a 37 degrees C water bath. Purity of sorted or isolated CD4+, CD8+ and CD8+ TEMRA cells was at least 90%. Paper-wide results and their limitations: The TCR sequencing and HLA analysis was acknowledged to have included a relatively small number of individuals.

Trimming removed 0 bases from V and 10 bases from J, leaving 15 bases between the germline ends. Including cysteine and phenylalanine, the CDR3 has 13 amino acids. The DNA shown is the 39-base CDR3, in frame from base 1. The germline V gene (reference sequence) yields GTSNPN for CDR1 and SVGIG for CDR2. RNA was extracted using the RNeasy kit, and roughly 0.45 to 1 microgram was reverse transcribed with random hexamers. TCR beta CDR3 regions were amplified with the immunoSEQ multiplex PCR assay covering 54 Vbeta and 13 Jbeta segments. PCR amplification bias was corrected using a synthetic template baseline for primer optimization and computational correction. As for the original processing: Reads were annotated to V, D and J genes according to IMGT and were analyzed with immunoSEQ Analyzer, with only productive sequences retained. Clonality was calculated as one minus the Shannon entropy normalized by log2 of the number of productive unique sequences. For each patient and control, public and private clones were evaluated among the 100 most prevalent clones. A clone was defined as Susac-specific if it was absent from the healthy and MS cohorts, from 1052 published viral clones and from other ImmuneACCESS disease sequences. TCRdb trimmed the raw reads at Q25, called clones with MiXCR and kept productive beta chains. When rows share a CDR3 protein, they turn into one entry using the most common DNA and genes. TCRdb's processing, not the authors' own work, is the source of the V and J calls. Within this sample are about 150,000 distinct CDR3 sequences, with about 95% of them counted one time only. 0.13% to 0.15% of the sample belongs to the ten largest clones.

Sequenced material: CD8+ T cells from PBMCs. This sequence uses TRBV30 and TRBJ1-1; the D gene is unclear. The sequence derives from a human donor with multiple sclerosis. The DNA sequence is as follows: TGTGCCTGGAGTGTACTGGACCCCAGCGCAGCTTTCTTT. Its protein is CAWSVLDPSAAFF.